Given below is one T cell receptor beta chain in context. This clone's antigen is unknown. A junction end diverges from the germline sequence, so it may reflect a read error. The data originate from a study of molecular identifiers for immune sequencing clone quantification (dated by TCRdb to 2017 to 2018). Regarding the study in general: For a replicate experiment, RNA from around 20,000 or 100,000 naive CD8 T cells was divided into five aliquots, of which four were sequenced. This methods study benchmarked molecular-identifier clustering-based TCR repertoire sequencing (MIDCIRS) and TCR RNA copy counting, using CD8 T cells to do so.

Study-level results and caveats: In CMV-specific effector cells, clones with more than 20 RNA copies contained over 97% of molecules, whereas in naive cells such clones contained under 1% of molecules. Spiked-in Jurkat TCR RNA equivalent to a single cell was reported to be detectable even among some 910,000 naive CD8 T cells. When barcode sub-clustering was not used, chimeric consensus sequences inflated TCR diversity, with chimeras reaching as high as 47%. Around 2.9 recovered TCR RNA copies per cell were obtained by modeling, versus around 9.8 by digital PCR, implying a capture efficiency of 25% to 30%. Spiked-in Jurkat TCR RNA (about ten copies' worth), which is not part of the donor repertoire, was contained in the naive libraries. Identical TCR molecules sharing a barcode could cause highly expanded clone sizes to be underestimated.

Receptor libraries were prepared by PCR. Sequencing took place on a NextSeq 500. Bulk TCR libraries were made following a previously described method, with the TCR primers given in Table S5. Total RNA was purified with the Qiagen AllPrep DNA/RNA kit. Before analysis, reads from multiple sequencing runs of one library were combined. The source study handled its data this way. Reads were retained only if the reads had an exact TCR constant sequence, and the retained reads were trimmed to 150 nt and grouped according to their 12-nt molecular barcodes. Reads within each barcode group were sub-clustered using a 15% Levenshtein threshold, and quality-weighted consensus sequences were constructed for each RNA molecule. Non-functional sequences were filtered out, along with any lower-count sequence sitting one edit away from another sequence. Based on a fit of two negative binomial distributions, barcode sub-clusters having less than 20% of the maximum read count were discarded. The raw public reads went through TCRdb reprocessing: fastp at Q25, MiXCR clone calling, in-frame beta chains kept. Each record represents a unique CDR3 protein, reported with the most common genes and DNA among its rows. TCRdb, rather than the study authors, made the V and J calls. This sample comprises some 100,000 distinct CDR3 sequences, roughly 34% of them detected only once. The ten largest clones capture around 3.8% of the sample.

Libraries of naive CD8 T cells were generated from around 20,000 to 1,000,000 sorted cells, with 10%, 30% or 50% of the purified RNA used. On a BD FACSAria II, naive CD8 T cells were FACS-sorted as CD8+CD4-CCR7+CD45RA+ and collected into RLT Plus buffer. Roughly 10 TCR copies' worth of Jurkat RNA were spiked into roughly 17,000-1,100,000 naive CD8 T cell samples to test detection sensitivity. Enrichment of CD8 T cells was done with RosetteSep CD8+ T Cell Enrichment Cocktail plus Ficoll-Paque, and ACK red cell lysis came afterward. As encoded in the germline V gene, CDR1 is MNHEY while CDR2 is SVGEGT. The CDR3 covers 17 residues, taking in both the cysteine and the phenylalanine. The retained sequence is limited to the CDR3, 51 bases, with the frame set at the first base.

This receptor was identified in a human donor in good health. Some libraries in this study had Jurkat cell RNA spiked in. Sequencing was done on a sample of naive CD8+ T cells from blood, with Jurkat cell RNA spiked in. Sample cell subset or site, as interpreted from the label and publication: FACS-sorted CD8+CD4-CCR7+CD45RA+ naive T cells. The chain links TRBV6-2 or TRBV6-3 with TRBJ2-2, with a weak D call of TRBD2 (5 bases match). In nucleotide form, the sequence is TGTGCCAACAGTTACTCTTGGGAAGAGGGCAACACCGGGGAGCTGTTTTTT. This gives the protein CANSYSWEEGNTGELFF.